The source of this TCR beta chain is a study of blood T cell repertoires in COVID-19 (dated by TCRdb to about 2020). For context, the study as a whole: The collaborator samples originated in the United States, Italy and Spain and spanned the acute and convalescent phases of COVID-19. The prospective study material was composed of cDNA or gDNA derived from T cells, B-cell-depleted T cells, or PBMCs. Deeply sampled blood TCRbeta repertoires from subjects exposed to, actively infected with, or recovered from COVID-19 were included in the dataset. The repertoires were released in a freely available public database intended as a resource for research on the immune response to SARS-CoV-2. The samples were drawn from the first 160 participants of the ongoing ImmuneRACE study and from 1,254 subjects provided by 6 global collaborators. Sample metadata almost always included a de-identified subject ID, COVID-19 status, age in years and sex. Where available, HLA class I and class II types were obtained from metadata supplied by the sample provider rather than from assay-based typing.

Broader findings and caveats from the paper: The quantity of clinical and demographic metadata differed by source and by participant and was supplied without curation.

Concerning this clone itself: The antigen it binds to is not known. No much larger clonotype is one base removed from it; base qualities were not supplied.

Looking up the germline V gene yields CDR1 MNHEY and CDR2 SVGAGI. The CDR3, from cysteine to phenylalanine, totals 14 residues. The only DNA kept is the CDR3, 42 bases in frame from the first base. From V the trimming removes 8 bases and from J it removes 3 bases, while the gene matches leave 5 bases of the junction unaccounted for. TCRbeta CDR3 regions were amplified from genomic DNA by means of the immunoSEQ Assay, a bias-controlled multiplex PCR. The authors' analysis ran thus. Within the assay, amplification of reference gene primers was used to estimate how many nucleated cells each sample contained. To quantify the absolute abundance of each unique TCRbeta CDR3 rearrangement, sequence reads were collapsed and filtered. Productive Simpson clonality was computed per sample as the square root of Simpson's diversity index over productive rearrangements. Here the immuneACCESS table is served through TCRdb, limited to in-frame sequences with V and J called. Missing clones are a known gap in these copies; in checked studies unresolved V genes cover under half, and the rest lacks a known reason. The DNA was the basis for D and trimming; V, J and clone size are from that table. The sample includes about 670,000 clones, with over 80% observed a single time. Of the sample, under 0.3% falls within the top ten clones.

Collaborating institutions collected whole blood in K2EDTA tubes following their own protocols. For TCRbeta analysis, collaborators shipped samples in one of three forms: frozen whole blood, isolated PBMCs, or DNA extracted from either of those sample types. Recombination linked TRBV6-5 to TRBJ2-3; 10 central bases correspond to TRBD1. Sequenced input: peripheral blood. The clonotype was recovered from a woman aged 18-29 years with acute or convalescent COVID-19. The CDR3 region: CASGGQGYTDTQYF. The DNA sequence is TGTGCCAGCGGGGGACAGGGGTATACAGATACGCAGTATTTT.